The rows below give T cell receptor beta chains drawn from one sample of a study of blood T cell repertoires in COVID-19. Profiled with immunoSEQ multiplex PCR; TCRdb holds only in-frame clones, not every one. The data hold 150,000 to 200,000 clones, with over 70% observed a single time. Specimen: PBMCs or T cells enriched from blood (not recorded which). The receptors stem from a man in his fifties or sixties who had recovered from COVID-19. The CDR3 runs from the conserved cysteine through the conserved F or W. The order of the fields is clone size, V gene, D gene, J gene, CDR3 protein, CDR3 DNA. A D gene is named only where the DNA matches it firmly. Clone size is stated in some rows and not others, as once, few, many or a class when expanded.

.	TRBV7-8	TRBD2	TRBJ2-2	CASSSSGSGTGELFF	TGTGCCAGCAGCAGTAGCGGGAGTGGCACCGGGGAGCTGTTTTTT
.	TRBV6-5	TRBD2	TRBJ2-1	CASSKLAPSVNEQFF	TGTGCCAGCAGTAAACTAGCGCCTTCGGTAAATGAGCAGTTCTTC
.	TRBV5-8	TRBD1	TRBJ2-3	CASSPGQGLGDTQYF	TGTGCCAGCAGCCCGGGACAGGGGTTGGGAGATACGCAGTATTTT
.	TRBV4-2	.	TRBJ1-1	CASSQDKGINTEAFF	TGTGCCAGCAGCCAAGATAAGGGGATTAACACTGAAGCTTTCTTT
.	TRBV3-1/TRBV3-2	TRBD2	TRBJ2-1	CASSQVWKTSGSPSSIDEQFF	TGTGCCAGCAGCCAAGTGTGGAAGACTAGCGGGAGCCCCTCGAGTATCGATGAGCAGTTCTTC
few	TRBV20-1	.	TRBJ2-7	CSAEEQGEQYF	TGCAGTGCCGAGGAGCAGGGGGAGCAGTACTTC
.	TRBV7-8	.	TRBJ1-5	CASSQLTGQGPQHF	TGTGCCAGCAGCCAATTGACAGGCCAGGGGCCCCAGCATTTT
.	TRBV24-1	.	TRBJ2-1	CATGLGGIYNEQFF	TGTGCCACCGGCCTGGGCGGGATCTACAATGAGCAGTTCTTC
.	TRBV4-1	TRBD1	TRBJ2-2	CASSPILKGATGELFF	TGCGCCAGCAGCCCTATATTAAAGGGGGCAACCGGGGAGCTGTTTTTT
.	TRBV11-2	.	TRBJ1-5	CASSDTGIPGEPQHF	TGTGCCAGCAGCGACACAGGGATCCCAGGGGAGCCCCAGCATTTT
.	TRBV6-5	TRBD2	TRBJ2-7	CASSYQLGLAAYEQYF	TGTGCCAGCAGTTATCAGTTAGGACTAGCGGCCTACGAGCAGTACTTC
.	TRBV18	.	TRBJ1-2	CASSSRPGEGYTF	TGTGCCAGCTCATCCCGCCCCGGAGAGGGCTACACCTTC
few	TRBV6-6	TRBD2	TRBJ2-2	CASSLLPGTSAFLTGELFF	TGTGCCAGCAGTCTTCTCCCCGGGACTAGCGCCTTCTTAACCGGGGAGCTGTTTTTT
.	TRBV2	TRBD2	TRBJ2-7	CASSDGAGDYEQYF	TGTGCCAGCAGTGACGGAGCGGGAGACTACGAGCAGTACTTC
.	TRBV6-1	.	TRBJ2-7	CASSEALGSYEQYF	TGTGCCAGCAGTGAAGCGCTGGGCAGCTACGAGCAGTACTTC
few	TRBV28	TRBD2	TRBJ2-5	CASSERGGQETQYF	TGTGCCAGCAGTGAGCGGGGGGGACAAGAGACCCAGTACTTC
.	TRBV28	.	TRBJ1-4	CASSLPPGQAGRSAFF	TGTGCCAGCAGTTTACCCCCTGGCCAGGCCGGGAGGTCTGCGTTTTTT
.	TRBV7-9	TRBD1	TRBJ2-3	CASSRQGSDTQYF	TGTGCCAGCAGCCGACAGGGGTCAGATACGCAGTATTTT
.	TRBV7-6	TRBD2	TRBJ2-3	CASSYVAGPRTDTQYF	TGTGCCAGCAGCTATGTAGCGGGACCACGCACAGATACGCAGTATTTT
.	TRBV11-2	.	TRBJ2-7	CASSKPGYEQYF	TGTGCCAGCAGCAAGCCTGGCTACGAGCAGTACTTC
.	TRBV28	.	TRBJ1-1	CASSLAMNTEAFF	TGTGCCAGCAGCCTAGCTATGAACACTGAAGCTTTCTTT
.	TRBV7-9	.	TRBJ2-7	CASSLDRNEQYF	TGTGCCAGCAGTTTAGACAGGAACGAGCAGTACTTC
.	TRBV10-3	.	TRBJ2-6	CAISEGGQLGANVLTF	TGTGCCATCAGTGAGGGGGGCCAGCTGGGGGCCAACGTCCTGACTTTC
.	TRBV27	TRBD2	TRBJ2-1	CASSPDRGLAGERSYNEQFF	TGTGCCAGCAGCCCCGACAGAGGACTAGCGGGAGAGAGGTCCTACAATGAGCAGTTCTTC
.	TRBV2	.	TRBJ2-2	CASSGSFANTGELFF	TGTGCCAGCAGTGGTTCGTTCGCGAACACCGGGGAGCTGTTTTTT
few	TRBV2	TRBD2	TRBJ2-3	CASSELAGGPDTQYF	TGTGCCAGCAGTGAACTAGCGGGGGGGCCAGATACGCAGTATTTT
.	TRBV5-1	TRBD1	TRBJ1-5	CASSPGGDSNQPQHF	TGCGCCAGCAGCCCAGGGGGTGATAGCAATCAGCCCCAGCATTTT
.	TRBV6-5	TRBD1	TRBJ1-2	CASSQDRVGGYTF	TGTGCCAGCAGCCAGGACAGGGTAGGAGGCTACACCTTC
.	TRBV28	TRBD1	TRBJ1-2	CASSQGQGRYGYTF	TGTGCCAGCAGCCAAGGACAGGGACGATATGGCTACACCTTC
.	TRBV6-5	.	TRBJ1-1	CASSYSGYEAFF	TGTGCCAGCAGTTACAGCGGTTATGAAGCTTTCTTT
.	TRBV29-1	TRBD1	TRBJ2-3	CSVFRTGGFGIRTDTQYF	TGCAGCGTTTTTAGGACAGGGGGATTCGGTATAAGGACAGATACGCAGTATTTT
few	TRBV28	TRBD1	TRBJ1-3	CASRPTGGSSGGNTIYF	TGTGCCAGCAGACCAACAGGGGGCTCCAGTGGAGGAAACACCATATATTTT
.	TRBV3-1/TRBV3-2	TRBD1	TRBJ2-2	CASSLRTGRTGELFF	TGTGCCAGCAGCCTGCGGACAGGGCGAACCGGGGAGCTGTTTTTT
.	TRBV20-1	.	TRBJ2-5	CSASDGDPGMGKETQYF	TGCAGTGCTAGTGATGGGGATCCGGGGATGGGCAAAGAGACCCAGTACTTC
.	TRBV10-3	.	TRBJ2-2	CAIFNRPTGELFF	TGTGCCATCTTTAACAGACCCACCGGGGAGCTGTTTTTT
.	TRBV11-2	.	TRBJ2-7	CASSLSIPDEQYF	TGTGCCAGCAGCTTAAGTATCCCGGACGAGCAGTACTTC
.	TRBV2	.	TRBJ2-1	CASSSGYKPSYNEQFF	TGTGCCAGCAGTAGCGGATATAAGCCTTCCTACAATGAGCAGTTCTTC
.	TRBV3-1/TRBV3-2	TRBD2	TRBJ2-3	CASTPLAGGGNTQYF	TGTGCCAGCACCCCTCTAGCGGGAGGCGGGAATACGCAGTATTTT
.	TRBV2	.	TRBJ2-2	CARDSSNTGELFF	TGTGCCAGGGACAGTTCGAACACCGGGGAGCTGTTTTTT
.	TRBV6-5	TRBD1	TRBJ1-4	CASSPGTASEKLFF	TGTGCCAGCAGTCCCGGGACAGCCTCTGAAAAACTGTTTTTT
.	TRBV2	.	TRBJ1-6	CASKRTVNSPLHF	TGTGCCAGCAAAAGGACAGTTAATTCACCCCTCCACTTT
.	TRBV9	.	TRBJ2-7	CASSVDGRAAYEQYF	TGTGCCAGCAGCGTAGATGGCAGAGCGGCCTACGAGCAGTACTTC
.	TRBV11-3	TRBD1	TRBJ2-7	CASSYSGTAAYEQYF	TGTGCCAGCAGCTACTCCGGGACAGCGGCCTACGAGCAGTACTTC
once	TRBV24-1	TRBD1	TRBJ1-2	CATSDSGTGWNYGYTF	TGTGCCACCAGTGATAGTGGGACAGGGTGGAACTATGGCTACACCTTC
.	TRBV19	.	TRBJ2-2	CASSISAVRGLSTGELFF	TGTGCCAGTAGTATTAGTGCTGTACGAGGGTTATCCACCGGGGAGCTGTTTTTT
many	TRBV5-4	.	TRBJ2-2	CASSGMGLPNTGELFF	TGTGCCAGCAGCGGGATGGGGCTCCCGAACACCGGGGAGCTGTTTTTT
few	TRBV9	TRBD1	TRBJ2-5	CASSVDRLSNQYF	TGTGCCAGCAGTGTGGACAGGTTGTCCAACCAGTACTTC
.	TRBV11-2	.	TRBJ2-3	CASSPELAEDTQYF	TGTGCCAGCAGCCCAGAACTAGCCGAGGATACGCAGTATTTT
.	TRBV10-3	.	TRBJ2-7	CAISESGSGETDF	TGTGCCATCAGTGAGTCGGGGTCGGGGGAGACGGACTTC
many	TRBV3-1/TRBV3-2	.	TRBJ1-4	CASKGVLEKLFF	TGTGCCAGCAAAGGGGTTCTTGAAAAACTGTTTTTT
once	TRBV29-1	.	TRBJ2-5	CSIRRETQYF	TGCAGCATCCGTCGGGAGACCCAGTACTTC
.	TRBV11-2	.	TRBJ2-7	CASSPDRDYEQYF	TGTGCCAGCAGCCCAGATCGGGACTACGAGCAGTACTTC
.	TRBV3-1/TRBV3-2	.	TRBJ2-7	CASSQGQSLSYEQYF	TGTGCCAGCAGCCAGGGACAAAGCCTATCCTACGAGCAGTACTTC
.	TRBV2	TRBD1	TRBJ1-5	CASREDRGGQPQHF	TGTGCCAGCAGGGAGGACAGGGGGGGACAGCCCCAGCATTTT
.	TRBV14	TRBD2	TRBJ2-1	CASSQATSGTSGKQFF	TGTGCCAGCAGCCAAGCCACTTCCGGGACTAGCGGTAAGCAGTTCTTC
.	TRBV18	TRBD1	TRBJ2-5	CASSRLGETGLRETQYF	TGTGCCAGCTCACGGCTCGGGGAGACAGGGCTCCGGGAGACCCAGTACTTC
once	TRBV14	TRBD1	TRBJ2-5	CASSPTGVSRTQYF	TGTGCCAGCAGCCCGACAGGGGTTAGTAGGACCCAGTACTTC
.	TRBV3-1/TRBV3-2	.	TRBJ2-7	CASSPFTGSSYEQYF	TGTGCCAGCAGCCCTTTCACAGGGTCCTCCTACGAGCAGTACTTC